This T cell receptor (beta chain) stems from a study of cytomegalovirus exposure and HLA in healthy donors. PCR was performed using 60 Vbeta and 13 Jbeta primers. Sequencing was performed with immunoSEQ multiplex PCR; in TCRdb, only in-frame clones are kept and a portion is missing. The sample has 190,000 or so clones, 75% to 85% seen once; the top ten hold 6.5%. Study results and limitations: The analysis excluded some indistinguishable V segments, including TRBV6-2 and TRBV6-3. Overall, under 200 TCR beta chains were annotated as cytomegalovirus-associated.

The CDR3 is made up of 16 amino acids. The ends were cut back, 10 bases at V and 0 bases at J, with 20 bases in the middle. Germline CDR1 reads SNHLY; CDR2 reads FYNNEI. Comments on this clone: What it binds is not known.

The receptor comes from a woman aged 50 to 65 in good health and CMV-seropositive. V is TRBV2 and J is TRBJ2-3; TRBD1 might be the D (5 bases). Sequencing input: PBMCs. The CDR3 region is CATAALGRSSTDTQYF. Written as DNA, the CDR3 is TGTGCCACCGCCGCATTGGGGCGCTCTAGCACAGATACGCAGTATTTT.